The rows below give T cell receptor beta chains drawn from one sample of a study of beta chain features in type 1 diabetes. Profiling relied on immunoSEQ multiplex PCR, and the TCRdb table lists in-frame clones only, not all of them. The table shows roughly 700,000 clones, with over 10% occurring only once. What was sequenced was naive CD4+ T cells from blood. Source of these receptors: a man between 18 and 29 years old with type 1 diabetes. Both conserved end residues are part of each CDR3. The D gene is left open where the match is weak. Where a row states a size, it is once, few, many or the class of an expanded clone; other rows omit it.

j_call,clone_size,v_call,d_call,cdr3_aa,cdr3_nt
TRBJ2-1,NA,TRBV29-1,NA,CSVVKGLYNEQFF,TGCAGCGTTGTCAAGGGGTTGTACAATGAGCAGTTCTTC
TRBJ2-2,few,TRBV5-4,NA,CASSLVIGNTGELFF,TGTGCCAGCAGCTTGGTTATAGGGAACACCGGGGAGCTGTTTTTT
TRBJ2-5,NA,TRBV28,TRBD1,CASSAGTVQETQYF,TGTGCCAGCAGTGCCGGGACAGTTCAAGAGACCCAGTACTTC
TRBJ1-6,NA,TRBV28,NA,CASRLQEFNSPLHF,TGTGCCAGCAGGCTACAGGAGTTTAATTCACCCCTCCACTTT
TRBJ1-1,few,TRBV6-6,NA,CASSYSRGMNTEAFF,TGTGCCAGCAGTTACTCGCGGGGGATGAACACTGAAGCTTTCTTT
TRBJ2-3,few,TRBV10-3,TRBD1,CAISETRGFGTDTQYF,TGTGCCATCAGTGAGACCAGGGGGTTTGGCACAGATACGCAGTATTTT
TRBJ2-1,NA,TRBV2,TRBD2,CASSVLTSKFF,TGTGCCAGCAGTGTCTTGACTAGCAAGTTCTTC
TRBJ2-5,NA,TRBV5-4,TRBD2,CASSLLAGGRETQYF,TGTGCCAGCAGCTTACTAGCGGGGGGGCGTGAGACCCAGTACTTC
TRBJ1-2,NA,TRBV7-9,NA,CASSLAEVYLDGYTF,TGTGCCAGCAGCTTAGCGGAGGTTTACTTGGATGGCTACACCTTC
TRBJ1-1,NA,TRBV29-1,TRBD1,CSVERTGGTEAFF,TGCAGCGTTGAACGGACAGGGGGCACTGAAGCTTTCTTT
TRBJ2-3,few,TRBV27,NA,CASSFRGNTDTQYF,TGTGCCAGCAGTTTTCGGGGTAACACAGATACGCAGTATTTT
TRBJ2-7,NA,TRBV21-1,NA,CASSKKGHSSF,TGTGCCAGCAGCAAGAAGGGACATTCCTCCTTC
TRBJ2-7,NA,TRBV14,NA,CASSQEIWRGEQYF,TGTGCCAGCAGCCAAGAAATCTGGCGGGGAGAGCAGTACTTC
TRBJ1-2,NA,TRBV2,TRBD1,CASSHGQDSYGYTF,TGTGCCAGCAGCCACGGACAGGACTCCTATGGCTACACCTTC
TRBJ1-2,NA,TRBV30,NA,CAWSVFFGQGGYGYTF,TGTGCCTGGAGTGTATTTTTCGGGCAGGGAGGTTATGGCTACACCTTC
TRBJ2-7,few,TRBV5-1,NA,CASSYANGGHMGFEQYF,TGCGCCAGCAGCTACGCCAACGGGGGACATATGGGCTTCGAGCAGTACTTC
TRBJ2-5,few,TRBV7-9,TRBD1,CASSPGTGDETQYF,TGTGCCAGCAGCCCCGGGACAGGGGACGAGACCCAGTACTTC
TRBJ1-3,few,TRBV7-9,NA,CASSVDFRSGNTIYF,TGTGCCAGCAGCGTGGACTTTCGCTCTGGAAACACCATATATTTT
TRBJ1-6,NA,TRBV30,NA,CAWSKGESYNSPLHF,TGTGCCTGGAGTAAAGGGGAATCCTATAATTCACCCCTCCACTTT
TRBJ2-7,NA,TRBV7-6,NA,CASSWDGPYEQYF,TGTGCCAGCAGCTGGGACGGACCCTACGAGCAGTACTTC
TRBJ2-3,NA,TRBV18,NA,CASSPRLGGADTQYF,TGTGCCAGCTCACCACGTCTGGGAGGAGCAGATACGCAGTATTTT
TRBJ2-5,NA,TRBV7-6,NA,CASSLGEAETQYF,TGTGCCAGCAGCTTAGGTGAAGCAGAGACCCAGTACTTC